This passage covers 18 T cell receptor beta chains from one sample sequenced in a study of a mutant IDH1 vaccine in newly diagnosed glioma. Data came from immunoSEQ multiplex PCR; TCRdb stores just in-frame clones and leaves some out. The sample carries over 55,000 clones, about nine tenths recorded once. No antigens are known for them. As to time point: week 11, during vaccination. With topical imiquimod, each dose of the vaccine consisted of 300 ug of mutant IDH1 20-mer peptide. Specimen: PBMCs, collected from a glioma patient whose treatment included an IDH1 peptide vaccine. These receptor sequences come from a man between 40 and 49 years old with glioma.

The V and J genes are TRBV4-2 and TRBJ2-5, with 7 bases lining up with TRBD1. Germline values: CDR1 LGHNA, CDR2 YNFKEQ. This CDR3 is built from 16 residues. Unmatched junction bases numbered 6, after V lost 1 base and J lost 1 base. CDR3 DNA: TGTGCCAGCAGCCAAGGGCACAGGGGAACCCAAGAGACCCAGTACTTC. Its protein product is CASSQGHRGTQETQYF.

This chain links TRBV14 with TRBJ1-2; the D gene is possibly TRBD1 (5 bases). CDR1 SGHDN and CDR2 FVKESK come from the germline V gene. V was clipped by 5 bases and J by 4 bases, with 8 bases between them. The CDR3 sequence is 12 residues long. The CDR3 sequence is CASSYDSYGYTF. The CDR3 coding sequence is TGTGCCAGCAGCTACGACAGCTATGGCTACACCTTC.

The gene calls are TRBV5-1 and TRBJ2-3, with 9 bases fitting TRBD1. The CDR3 runs 15 residues. The germline V gene encodes CDR1 SGHRS and CDR2 YFSETQ. The V gene end was trimmed by 2 bases and the J gene end by 4 bases; junction bases not matched to a gene: 5. CDR3 DNA sequence: TGCGCCAGCAGCTTCCGGGACAGGGTCTCAGATACGCAGTATTTT. Translated: CASSFRDRVSDTQYF. Supplemented by reference TRBV5-1 and TRBJ2-3, the full variable domain reads KAGVTQTPRYLIKTRGQQVTLSCSPISGHRSVSWYQQTPGQGLQFLFEYFSETQRNKGNFPGRFSGRQFSNSRSEMNVSTLELGDSALYLCASSFRDRVSDTQYFGPGTRLTVL.

The chain combines TRBV10-1 with TRBJ1-1; TRBD1 is a possible D gene (6 bases). CDR3 size: 15 residues. Between the trimmed V and J ends, which lost 2 bases and 3 bases, there was a span of 13 bases. The germline V gene has CDR1 WNHNN and CDR2 SYGVQD (reference sequence). Here the CDR3 reads CASSELQGSYTEAFF. CDR3 nucleotide sequence: TGCGCCAGCAGTGAGCTCCAGGGGAGCTACACTGAAGCTTTCTTT.

The chain links TRBV20-1 to TRBJ2-5; the D is unclear. Between the trimmed V and J ends, which lost 5 bases and 5 bases, there was a span of 9 bases. This CDR3 contains 11 residues. Germline V gives CDR1 DFQATT, CDR2 SNEGSKA (reference sequence). The CDR3 region has the DNA TGCAGTGCTCAGTTCCAGGAGACCCAGTACTTC. Translating it yields CSAQFQETQYF.

The V gene is TRBV4-3, the J gene TRBJ2-3, with 10 bases that match TRBD2. The V segment lost 0 bases and the J segment 6 bases; nucleotides outside the gene matches: 6. The CDR3 length is 16 residues. Germline V CDR1 and CDR2: LGHNA, YSLEER. DNA of the CDR3: TGCGCCAGCAGCCAAGAAACTAGCGGGATTGGCGATACGCAGTATTTT. Protein: CASSQETSGIGDTQYF.

Points on this clone: Other DNA sequences in the same sample also yield this CDR3. The gene calls are TRBV19 and TRBJ2-1; TRBD2 matches at 8 bases. This CDR3 has 15 residues. Germline values: CDR1 LNHDA, CDR2 SQIVND (reference sequence). V dropped 4 bases and J dropped 7; count of bases not matched to a gene: 9. Written as DNA, the CDR3 is TGTGCCAGTAGTACGGGACTAGGCATGGTTAATGAGCAGTTCTTC. This encodes CASSTGLGMVNEQFF.

V usage is TRBV2 and J usage is TRBJ1-5, with a tentative D call TRBD1 (5 bases). Trimming left V 2 bases short and J 2 bases short, with 16 bases between. Germline V gives CDR1 SNHLY, CDR2 FYNNEI. This CDR3 spans 17 amino acids. CDR3 bases: TGTGCCAGCAGTGAAATTGTGGGGGTTTGGGGCAATCAGCCCCAGCATTTT. This codes for CASSEIVGVWGNQPQHF.

The V gene is TRBV9, the J gene TRBJ1-1; D is unclear. The CDR3 runs to 13 residues. The V end lost 3 bases, the J end lost 0 bases, and 6 bases lay between the germline ends. The germline V gene has CDR1 SGDLS and CDR2 YYNGEE. CDR3 DNA: TGTGCCAGCAGCGAGACGGTGAACACTGAAGCTTTCTTT. Protein: CASSETVNTEAFF. Drawing the rest from reference TRBV9 and TRBJ1-1, the complete variable domain is DSGVTQTPKHLITATGQRVTLRCSPRSGDLSVYWYQQSLDQGLQFLIQYYNGEERAKGNILERFSAQQFPDLHSELNLSSLELGDSALYFCASSETVNTEAFFGQGTRLTVV.

This sequence joins TRBV10-3 and TRBJ2-3; TRBD1 might be the D (5 bases). The germline gives CDR1 ENHRY, CDR2 SYGVKD. The CDR3 consists of 14 residues. V lost 9 bases and J lost 1, with 14 bases in between. The CDR3 here is CAILQGVGTDTQYF. The CDR3 region has the DNA TGTGCCATTCTCCAAGGGGTTGGCACAGATACGCAGTATTTT.

The chain links TRBV5-6 to TRBJ2-7; TRBD1 matches at 8 bases. CDR1 and CDR2 (germline): SGHDT, YYEEEE. Unmatched junction bases numbered 4, after V lost 5 bases and J lost 3 bases. The CDR3 is 13 residues long. DNA for the CDR3: TGTGCCAGCAGTCATACAGGGGGCTACGAGCAGTACTTC. Translated, it gives CASSHTGGYEQYF.

This chain joins TRBV19 and TRBJ2-5; possibly TRBD1 or TRBD2 for D (6 bases each). The CDR3 consists of 14 residues. CDR1 is LNHDA, CDR2 SQIVND, per germline (reference sequence). Deletions cut 6 bases from V and 5 bases from J, with 16 bases between. The CDR3 region is CASRLRGAGETQYF. The CDR3 region has the DNA TGTGCCAGTAGACTGAGGGGGGCAGGGGAGACCCAGTACTTC.

The rearrangement links TRBV4-1 to TRBJ2-5; D is unresolved. Trimming removed 1 base at V and 3 bases at J, with 18 bases between. CDR1 is MGHRA and CDR2 is YSYEKL in the germline V gene. The CDR3 is made up of 17 amino acids. Here the CDR3 reads CASSQGWSERPKETQYF. Here the CDR3 DNA reads TGCGCCAGCAGCCAAGGGTGGTCAGAGAGACCAAAAGAGACCCAGTACTTC.

The chain is built from TRBV6-1 and TRBJ2-5, with TRBD1 matching 8 bases. This CDR3 is built from 15 residues. V gave up 2 bases and J gave up 5 bases; unmatched junction bases: 7. In germline, CDR1 is MNHNS, CDR2 SASEGT. CDR3 protein: CASSENQGAWETQYF. CDR3 nucleotides: TGTGCCAGCAGTGAAAACCAGGGGGCTTGGGAGACCCAGTACTTC.

A single count supports this clone. CDR3 sequence (DNA): TGTGCCACCAGCAGACCTCAGGGTTCCACAGATACGCAGTATTTT. Its translation is CATSRPQGSTDTQYF. The V and J genes are TRBV15 and TRBJ2-3, with D perhaps TRBD1 (5 bases). The CDR3 spans 15 residues. Germline CDR1 and CDR2: LNHNV and YYDKDF (reference sequence). V was pared by 2 bases and J by 2 bases, with 11 bases between.

This clone has just one count. The rearrangement uses TRBV14 and TRBJ1-4, with D uncertain. Germline V gene data show CDR1 as SGHDN and CDR2 as FVKESK. Trimming took off 4 bases at V and 5 bases at J, with 14 bases between the two ends. This CDR3 contains 15 residues. The CDR3 loop is CASSRLGGANEKLFF. The CDR3 nucleotides are TGTGCCAGCAGCCGACTCGGAGGAGCAAATGAAAAACTGTTTTTT.

The rearrangement joins TRBV7-2 to TRBJ2-7, with 12 bases matching TRBD2. Germline lookup yields CDR1 SGHTA and CDR2 FQGNSA. V shed 4 bases, J shed 8 bases, and the junction held 6 bases outside the gene matches. The CDR3 spans 14 residues. The chain's CDR3 is CASSSGTSGLKQYF. DNA of the CDR3: TGTGCCAGCAGCTCAGGGACTAGCGGGTTGAAGCAGTACTTC. The whole variable domain, filled in from reference TRBV7-2 and TRBJ2-7, reads GAGVSQSPSNKVTEKGKDVELRCDPISGHTALYWYRQSLGQGLEFLIYFQGNSAPDKSGLPSDRFSAERTGGSVSTLTIQRTQQEDSAVYLCASSSGTSGLKQYFGPGTRLTVT.

The chain recombines TRBV7-8 with TRBJ1-5, with a tentative D call TRBD1 (6 bases). Trimming removed 1 base at V and 0 bases at J, with 13 bases between. Germline V lookup: CDR1 SGHVS, CDR2 FQNEAQ. The CDR3 has 17 residues. For the CDR3, the DNA is TGTGCCAGCAGCTTAGGGCAGGGGAGGATTAGCAATCAGCCCCAGCATTTT. This codes for CASSLGQGRISNQPQHF.